This note documents a single T cell receptor beta chain sequence. This receptor's antigen is unknown. Qualities for individual bases were not recorded, and no much larger clone is one base off. The record originates from a study of shared clonotypes between healthy human individuals (dated by TCRdb to the early 2020s). For the study in its entirety: The cohort included a few men and a couple of women between 18 and 49 years of age. For each donor, CD4 naive and CD4 memory were each run on three plates, CD8 naive on two plates, and CD8 memory on one plate. Blood TCR repertoires of roughly 5 healthy adults were deeply sequenced to estimate repertoire size and the extent of clonotype sharing between individuals. Different laboratories and diverse techniques were used to prepare libraries and sequence TCR repertoires, to increase sequencing depth and limit assay-specific biases. Leukapheresis yielded between about 0.94 and 8.9 billion PBMCs per donor. Paper-wide results and their limitations: Compared with non-shared clonotypes, clonotypes shared by all four sorted-subset donors had higher generation probabilities. Pairwise subsampling led to the expectation that sequencing depth would affect the degree of clonotype sharing among donors. Sampling was restricted to blood, and TCR repertoires in tissue are likely to differ from TCR repertoires in blood. When a few donors were compared, the shared fraction of clonotypes was about 5% for naive CD4, 3.5% for naive CD8, 2.3% for memory CD4, and about 0.36% for memory CD8. Larger estimated clonotype richness was generally found for naive subsets than for memory subsets. Even with the large sequencing depth, rarefaction of the sorted-subset datasets indicated that sequencing was incomplete. Because the study included only a small number of donors, the genetic and exposure-history diversity represented was limited.

Using the deep immunoSEQ assay, TCR CDR3 regions were amplified from genomic DNA by multiplex PCR. Genomic DNA extracted from each cell subset was distributed evenly over all wells of several immunoSEQ 96-well plates, and each plate served as one replicate. Each replicate PCR for sorted subsets received around 0.2 ug genomic DNA, equal to 28,000 or so T cell genomes. The purified libraries were quantified using a Qubit 3.0 fluorometer, sized with a Bioanalyzer 2100, and then quantified again using the KAPA Library Quantification kit. Every immunoSEQ 96-well plate was sequenced on a dedicated single-read 150-cycle Illumina NextSeq 550 flow cell. The authors' pipeline ran thus. Because only junctional sequences without quality scores were contained in the immunoSEQ output, filtering matching that applied to full-length reads could not be performed. Sequences were annotated with PyIR, a Python wrapper for IgBLAST v1.9, and V/J genes and CDR3 were assigned using IMGT germline references. Any read was removed if the V/J assignment was weak (E-value above 1e-6), the CDR3 was missing, or the read contained stop codons, out-of-frame junctions, or ambiguous translated residues. V3J clonotypes were defined as sequences sharing an identical inferred V gene, J gene, and CDR3 amino acid sequence. Percentage overlap between repertoires was calculated by dividing the number of shared unique clonotypes by the size of the smaller repertoire. RTK rarefaction, the Chao1 estimator, and Recon v2.1 estimates of unobserved clonotypes were used to assess repertoire richness. Generation probabilities for all TCRbeta clonotypes obtained by the gDNA method from several donors were computed using OLGA. TCRdb re-hosts the immuneACCESS table, in-frame sequences only. Its copies lack some clones; in the studies checked, an unresolved V gene accounts for under half of them, and the cause for the rest is not known. The V and J calls and clone size are taken from that table; D and trimming were inferred from the DNA. The sample table holds approximately 600,000 clones, of which 90% to 95% were seen once. The top ten clonotypes cover over 0.1% of the sample.

Trimming removed 1 base from V and 1 base from J, leaving 7 bases between the germline ends. CDR1 and CDR2 are read off the germline V gene as MNHEY and SVGAGI. The CDR3 goes from the cysteine to the phenylalanine over 14 residues. Only the CDR3 region is kept as DNA, spanning 42 bases read in frame from base 1. CD8 naive samples consisted of CD45RO-negative cells that were positively selected for CCR7, yielding a CD45RA+CCR7+ population without TemRA cells. Healthy HIV-negative adults with no recently reported acute infections or vaccinations were included as donors. All donors were Caucasian adults living in Nashville, Tennessee, USA. Blood was collected by leukapheresis, and PBMCs were isolated by Ficoll-Histopaque density gradient centrifugation and then cryopreserved in liquid nitrogen vapor phase. Analytical flow cytometry was used to check the purity and quantity of every magnetically sorted T cell population. From each sorted fraction, genomic DNA was isolated and quantified by UV absorbance on a Nanodrop 2000c.

Sequencing was carried out using naive CD8+ T cells sorted from blood. The cell subset or site label on this specimen signifies: CD45RA+CCR7+. The chain couples TRBV6-5 to TRBJ2-5; confidence is insufficient to name the D gene. The sequence was obtained from a woman in her twenties or thirties in good health. In nucleotides, the sequence is TGTGCCAGCAGTTACTTCTCAAGCCAAGAGACCCAGTACTTC. Protein translation: CASSYFSSQETQYF.